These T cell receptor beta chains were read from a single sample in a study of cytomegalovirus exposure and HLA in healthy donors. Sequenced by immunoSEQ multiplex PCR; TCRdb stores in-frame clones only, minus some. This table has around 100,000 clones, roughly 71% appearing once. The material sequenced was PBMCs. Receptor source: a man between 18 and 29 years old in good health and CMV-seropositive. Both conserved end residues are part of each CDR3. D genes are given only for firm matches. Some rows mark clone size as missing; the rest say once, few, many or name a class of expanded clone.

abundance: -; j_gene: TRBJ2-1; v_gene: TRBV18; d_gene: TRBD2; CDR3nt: TGTGCCAGCTCAAAACCCGGACTAGCTGGCTACAATGAGCAGTTCTTC; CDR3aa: CASSKPGLAGYNEQFF
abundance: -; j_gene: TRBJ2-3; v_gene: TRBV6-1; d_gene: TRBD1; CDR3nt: TGTGCCAGCAGCGAGGGACAGGGGGCCGCCGATACGCAGTATTTT; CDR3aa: CASSEGQGAADTQYF
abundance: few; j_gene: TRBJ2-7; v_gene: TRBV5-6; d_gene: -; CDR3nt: TGTGCCAGCAGTCCGCCGGACTCGGACTACGAGCAGTACTTC; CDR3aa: CASSPPDSDYEQYF
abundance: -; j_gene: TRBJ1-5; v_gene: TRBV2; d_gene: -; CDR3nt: TGTGCCAGATCCTCGGACAGTAATCAGCCCCAGCATTTT; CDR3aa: CARSSDSNQPQHF
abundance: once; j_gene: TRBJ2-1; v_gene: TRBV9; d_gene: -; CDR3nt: TGTGCCAGCAGCGAAACTTTAACAGGGTCTGAGCAGTTCTTC; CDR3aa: CASSETLTGSEQFF
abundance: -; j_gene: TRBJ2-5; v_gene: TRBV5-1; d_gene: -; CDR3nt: TGCGCCAGCCAACTACTAGCCGGGTCCCAAGAGACCCAGTACTTC; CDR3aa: CASQLLAGSQETQYF
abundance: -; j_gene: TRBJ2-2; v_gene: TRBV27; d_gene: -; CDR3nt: TGTGCCAGCAGTCCCCAGGGGCCCAGAGCTGAGCTGTTTTTT; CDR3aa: CASSPQGPRAELFF
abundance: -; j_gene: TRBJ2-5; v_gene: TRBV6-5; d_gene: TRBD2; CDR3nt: TGTGCCAGCAGTCCGAGCGGGGGGTTACAAGAGACCCAGTACTTC; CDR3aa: CASSPSGGLQETQYF
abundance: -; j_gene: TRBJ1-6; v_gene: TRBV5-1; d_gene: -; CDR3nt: TGCGCCAGCAGCTTGGTCTCAGGGACTACTTCACCCCTCCACTTT; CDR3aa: CASSLVSGTTSPLHF
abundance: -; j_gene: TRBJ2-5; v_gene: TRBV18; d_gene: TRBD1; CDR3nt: TGTGCCAGCTCACCACAGACAGGGTACGAGACCCAGTACTTC; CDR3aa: CASSPQTGYETQYF
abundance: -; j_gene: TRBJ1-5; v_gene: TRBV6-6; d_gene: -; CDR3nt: TGTGCCAGCAGTTACGGGTCAGGGTCCCAGCCCCAGCATTTT; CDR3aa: CASSYGSGSQPQHF
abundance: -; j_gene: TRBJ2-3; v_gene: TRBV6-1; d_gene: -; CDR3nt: TGTGCCAGCAGTGAAGACGGGGGCACAGATACGCAGTATTTT; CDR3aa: CASSEDGGTDTQYF
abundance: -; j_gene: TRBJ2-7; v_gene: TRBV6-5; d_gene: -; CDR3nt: TGTGCCAGCGGTGCGGGCGAGCAGTACTTC; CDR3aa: CASGAGEQYF
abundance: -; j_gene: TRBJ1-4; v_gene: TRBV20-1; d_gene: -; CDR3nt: TGCAGTGCTAGCAGTAATGAAAAACTGTTTTTT; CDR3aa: CSASSNEKLFF
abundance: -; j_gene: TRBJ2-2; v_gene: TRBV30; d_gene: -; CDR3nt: TGTGCCTGGACAGAGGGCGTTGGGCCCGGGGAGCTGTTTTTT; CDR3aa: CAWTEGVGPGELFF
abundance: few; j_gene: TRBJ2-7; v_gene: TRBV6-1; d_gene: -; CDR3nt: TGTGCCAGCAGTGGTATCGAGGAGCGAACCCCTACCTACGAGCAGTACTTC; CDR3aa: CASSGIEERTPTYEQYF
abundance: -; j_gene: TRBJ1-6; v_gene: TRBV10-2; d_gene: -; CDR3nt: TGCGCCAGCACTTCTCTTCGGTCCGGTTATAATTCACCCCTCCACTTT; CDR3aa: CASTSLRSGYNSPLHF
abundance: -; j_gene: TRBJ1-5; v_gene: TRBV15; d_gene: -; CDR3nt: TGTGCCACCAGCAGCTCAACTAGGAGCAATCAGCCCCAGCATTTT; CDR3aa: CATSSSTRSNQPQHF
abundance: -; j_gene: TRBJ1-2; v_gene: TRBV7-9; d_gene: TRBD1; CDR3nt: TGTGCCAGCAGCTTAGGGGACAGGGCTAACTATGGCTACACCTTC; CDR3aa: CASSLGDRANYGYTF
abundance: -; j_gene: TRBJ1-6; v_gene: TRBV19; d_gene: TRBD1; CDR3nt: TGTGCCAGTAGTTCTCGGACAGGGGTCCCCAATTCACCCCTCCACTTT; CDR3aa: CASSSRTGVPNSPLHF
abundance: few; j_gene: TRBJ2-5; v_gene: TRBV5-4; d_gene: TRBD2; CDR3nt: TGTGCCAGCAGCTTGGAGGGACTAGCGGAGGAGACCCAGTACTTC; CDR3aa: CASSLEGLAEETQYF
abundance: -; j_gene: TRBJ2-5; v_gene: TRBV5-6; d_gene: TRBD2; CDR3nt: TGTGCCAGCAGCCGGTGGGGACTAGCGGGGAGGGAGACCCAGTACTTC; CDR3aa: CASSRWGLAGRETQYF
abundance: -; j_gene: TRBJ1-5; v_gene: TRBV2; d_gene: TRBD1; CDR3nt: TGTGCCAGCAGTGGGACAGGGAAGAAGCAGCCCCAGCATTTT; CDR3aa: CASSGTGKKQPQHF
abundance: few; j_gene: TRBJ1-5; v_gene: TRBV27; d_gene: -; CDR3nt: TGTGCCAGCAGTTCCCAAGGGGCTCAGCCCCAGCATTTT; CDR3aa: CASSSQGAQPQHF